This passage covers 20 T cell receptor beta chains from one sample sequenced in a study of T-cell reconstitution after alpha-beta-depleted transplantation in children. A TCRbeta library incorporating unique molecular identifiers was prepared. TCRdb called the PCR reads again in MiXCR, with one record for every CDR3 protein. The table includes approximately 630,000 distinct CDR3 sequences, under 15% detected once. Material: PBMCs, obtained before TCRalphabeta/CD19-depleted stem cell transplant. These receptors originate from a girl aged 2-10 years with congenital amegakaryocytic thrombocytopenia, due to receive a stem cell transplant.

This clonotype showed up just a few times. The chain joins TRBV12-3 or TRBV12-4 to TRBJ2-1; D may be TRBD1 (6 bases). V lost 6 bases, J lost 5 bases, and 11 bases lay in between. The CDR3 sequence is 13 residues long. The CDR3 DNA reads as TGTGCCAGCAGCCTACGACAGGACAATGAGCAGTTCTTC. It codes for CASSLRQDNEQFF.

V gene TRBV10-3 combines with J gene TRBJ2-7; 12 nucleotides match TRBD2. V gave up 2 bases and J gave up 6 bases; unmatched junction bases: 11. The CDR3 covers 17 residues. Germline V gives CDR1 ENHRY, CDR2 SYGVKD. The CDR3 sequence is CAISEPSRLAGDPEQYF. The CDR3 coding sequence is TGTGCCATCAGTGAGCCCTCGAGACTAGCGGGAGACCCCGAGCAGTACTTC.

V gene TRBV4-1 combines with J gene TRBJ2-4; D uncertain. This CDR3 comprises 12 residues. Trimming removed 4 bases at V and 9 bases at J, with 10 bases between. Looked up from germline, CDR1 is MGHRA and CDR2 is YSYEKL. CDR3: CASSPTEIIQYF. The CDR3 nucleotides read TGCGCCAGCAGCCCTACAGAAATCATTCAGTACTTC.

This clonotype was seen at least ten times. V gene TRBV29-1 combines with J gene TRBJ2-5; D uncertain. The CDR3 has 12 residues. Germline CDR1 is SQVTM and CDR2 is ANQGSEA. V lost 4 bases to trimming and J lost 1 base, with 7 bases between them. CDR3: CSVVSTQETQYF. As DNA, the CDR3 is TGCAGCGTTGTGAGCACCCAAGAGACCCAGTACTTC.

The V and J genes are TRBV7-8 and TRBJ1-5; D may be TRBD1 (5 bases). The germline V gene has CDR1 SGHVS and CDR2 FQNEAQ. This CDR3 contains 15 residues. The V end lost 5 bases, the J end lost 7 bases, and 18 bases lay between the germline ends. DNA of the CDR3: TGTGCCAGCAGCCTAGGGGAGGGACGTGGCCAGCCCCAGCATTTT. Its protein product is CASSLGEGRGQPQHF.

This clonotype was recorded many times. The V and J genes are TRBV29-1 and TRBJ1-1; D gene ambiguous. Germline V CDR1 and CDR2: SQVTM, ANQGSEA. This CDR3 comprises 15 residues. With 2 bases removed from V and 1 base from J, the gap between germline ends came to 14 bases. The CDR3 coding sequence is TGCAGCGTTGAATCATCTGGACGGAGGAACACTGAAGCTTTCTTT. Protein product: CSVESSGRRNTEAFF.

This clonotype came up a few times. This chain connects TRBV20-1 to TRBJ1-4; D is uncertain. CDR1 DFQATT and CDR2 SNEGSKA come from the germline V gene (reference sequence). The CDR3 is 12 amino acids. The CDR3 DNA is TGCAGCTCTAGGCAGAGAAATGAAAAACTGTTTTTT. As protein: CSSRQRNEKLFF.

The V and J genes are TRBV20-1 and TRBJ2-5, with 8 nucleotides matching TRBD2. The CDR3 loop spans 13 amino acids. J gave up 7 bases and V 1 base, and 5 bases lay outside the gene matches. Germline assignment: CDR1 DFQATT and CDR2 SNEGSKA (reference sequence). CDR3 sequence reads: CSARAAGDVTQYF. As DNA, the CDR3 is TGCAGTGCTAGAGCAGCGGGAGATGTGACCCAGTACTTC.

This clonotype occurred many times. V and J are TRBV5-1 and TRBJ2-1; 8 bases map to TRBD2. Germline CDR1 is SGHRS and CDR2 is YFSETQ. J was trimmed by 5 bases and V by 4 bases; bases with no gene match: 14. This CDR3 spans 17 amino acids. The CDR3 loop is CASSPLGLAGLNNEQFF. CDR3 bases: TGCGCCAGCAGCCCCCTGGGGTTAGCGGGACTAAACAATGAGCAGTTCTTC.

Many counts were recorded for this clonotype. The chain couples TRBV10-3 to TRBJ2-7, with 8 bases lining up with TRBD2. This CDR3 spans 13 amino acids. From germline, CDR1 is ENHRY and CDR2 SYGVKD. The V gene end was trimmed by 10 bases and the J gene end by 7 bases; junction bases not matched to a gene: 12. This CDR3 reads CATGGTLDGEQYF. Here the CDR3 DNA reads TGTGCCACGGGGGGGACACTGGATGGTGAGCAGTACTTC.

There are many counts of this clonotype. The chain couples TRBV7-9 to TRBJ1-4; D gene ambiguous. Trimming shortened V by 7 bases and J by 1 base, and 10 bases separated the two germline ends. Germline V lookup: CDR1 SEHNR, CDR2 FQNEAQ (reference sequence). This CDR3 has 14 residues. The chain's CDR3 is CASTIGGTNEKLFF. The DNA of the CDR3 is TGTGCCAGCACCATTGGAGGAACTAATGAAAAACTGTTTTTT.

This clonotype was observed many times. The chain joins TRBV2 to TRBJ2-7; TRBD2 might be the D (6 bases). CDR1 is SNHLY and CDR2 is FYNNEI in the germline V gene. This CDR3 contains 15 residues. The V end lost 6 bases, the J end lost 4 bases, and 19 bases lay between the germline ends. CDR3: CASSQTGTLKYEQYF. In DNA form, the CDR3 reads TGTGCCAGCAGCCAAACCGGGACTCTGAAGTACGAGCAGTACTTC.

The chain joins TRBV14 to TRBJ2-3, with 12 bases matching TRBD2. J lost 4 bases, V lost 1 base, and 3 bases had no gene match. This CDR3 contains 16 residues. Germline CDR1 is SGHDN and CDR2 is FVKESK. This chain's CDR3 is CASSQGLAGVSDTQYF. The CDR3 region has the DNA TGTGCCAGCAGCCAAGGACTAGCGGGAGTCTCAGATACGCAGTATTTT.

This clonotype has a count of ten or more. The DNA of the CDR3 is TGTGCCAGCAGCCTTGCCCGGGGGACTAGCGGGAGATACAATGAGCAGTTCTTC. Protein sequence: CASSLARGTSGRYNEQFF. This chain uses TRBV6-1 with TRBJ2-1; 14 bases match TRBD2. V was pared by 6 bases and J by 4 bases, with 11 bases of the junction left unmatched. Germline V gives CDR1 MNHNS, CDR2 SASEGT. The CDR3 spans 18 residues.

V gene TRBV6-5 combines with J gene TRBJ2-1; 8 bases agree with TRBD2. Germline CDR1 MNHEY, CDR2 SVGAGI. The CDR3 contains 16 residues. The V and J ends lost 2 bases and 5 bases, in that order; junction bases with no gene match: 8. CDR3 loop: CASSYPTGTSNNEQFF. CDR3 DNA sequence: TGTGCCAGCAGTTACCCAACCGGGACTAGTAACAATGAGCAGTTCTTC.

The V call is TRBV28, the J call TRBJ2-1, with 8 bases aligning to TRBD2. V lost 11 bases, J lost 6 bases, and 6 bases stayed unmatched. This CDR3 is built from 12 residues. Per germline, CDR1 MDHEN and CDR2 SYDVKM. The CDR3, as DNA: TGTGCCGTCGGGACTAGGTTCAATGAGCAGTTCTTC. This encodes CAVGTRFNEQFF.

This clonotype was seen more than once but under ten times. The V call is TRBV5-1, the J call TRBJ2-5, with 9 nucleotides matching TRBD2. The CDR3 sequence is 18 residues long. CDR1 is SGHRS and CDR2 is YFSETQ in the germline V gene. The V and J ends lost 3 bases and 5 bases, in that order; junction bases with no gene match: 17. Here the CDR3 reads CASSSPRLAGLSWETQYF. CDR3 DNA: TGCGCCAGCAGCTCGCCCCGGCTAGCGGGACTGAGTTGGGAGACCCAGTACTTC.

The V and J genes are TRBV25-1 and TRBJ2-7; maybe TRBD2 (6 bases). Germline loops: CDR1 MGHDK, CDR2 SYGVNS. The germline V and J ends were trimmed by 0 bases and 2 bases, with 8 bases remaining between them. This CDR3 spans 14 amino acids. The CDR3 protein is CASSEYREAYEQYF. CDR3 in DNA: TGTGCCAGCAGTGAATACAGGGAGGCCTACGAGCAGTACTTC.

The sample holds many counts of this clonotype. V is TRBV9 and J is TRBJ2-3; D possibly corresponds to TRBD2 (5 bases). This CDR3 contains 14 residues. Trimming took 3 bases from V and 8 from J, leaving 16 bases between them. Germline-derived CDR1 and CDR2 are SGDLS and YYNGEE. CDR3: CASSAYWQSGTQYF. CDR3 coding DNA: TGTGCCAGCAGCGCGTACTGGCAGAGCGGTACGCAGTATTTT.

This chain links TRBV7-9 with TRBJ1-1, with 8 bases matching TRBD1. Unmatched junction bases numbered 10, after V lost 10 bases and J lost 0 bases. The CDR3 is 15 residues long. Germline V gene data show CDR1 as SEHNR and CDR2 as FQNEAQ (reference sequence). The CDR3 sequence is CATSYRGTMNTEAFF. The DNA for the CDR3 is TGTGCCACCTCTTACAGGGGGACCATGAACACTGAAGCTTTCTTT.